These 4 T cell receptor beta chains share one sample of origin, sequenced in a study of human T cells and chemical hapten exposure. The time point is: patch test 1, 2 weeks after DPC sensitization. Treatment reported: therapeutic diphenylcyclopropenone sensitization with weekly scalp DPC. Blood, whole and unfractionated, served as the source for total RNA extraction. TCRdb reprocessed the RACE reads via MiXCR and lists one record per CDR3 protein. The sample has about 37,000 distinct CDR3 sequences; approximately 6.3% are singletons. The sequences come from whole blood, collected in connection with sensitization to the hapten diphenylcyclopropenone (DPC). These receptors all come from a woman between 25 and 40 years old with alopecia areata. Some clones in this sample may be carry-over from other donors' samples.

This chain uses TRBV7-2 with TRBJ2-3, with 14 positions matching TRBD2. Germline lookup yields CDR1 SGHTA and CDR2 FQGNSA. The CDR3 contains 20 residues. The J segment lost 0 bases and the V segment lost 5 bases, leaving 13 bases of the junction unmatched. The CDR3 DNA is TGTGCCAGCAGCCCCGCCCTGACTAGCGGGGGGGCCGGAAGCACAGATACGCAGTATTTT. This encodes CASSPALTSGGAGSTDTQYF.

The CDR3 DNA reads TGTGCCACCGGGGGGGGGCGAATCTCCTACGAGCAGTACTTC. The encoded protein is CATGGGRISYEQYF. This chain joins TRBV6-6 and TRBJ2-7, with 8 bases lining up with TRBD2. CDR1 MNHNY and CDR2 SVGAGI come from the germline V gene (reference sequence). The V and J ends lost 10 bases and 0 bases, in that order; junction bases with no gene match: 8. The CDR3 has 14 amino acids.

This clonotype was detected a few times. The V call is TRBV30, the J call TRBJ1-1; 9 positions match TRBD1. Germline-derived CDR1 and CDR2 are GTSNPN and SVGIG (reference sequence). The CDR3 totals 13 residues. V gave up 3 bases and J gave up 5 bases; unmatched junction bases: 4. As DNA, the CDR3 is TGTGCCTGGAGGATGACAGGGGGTACTGAAGCTTTCTTT. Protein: CAWRMTGGTEAFF.

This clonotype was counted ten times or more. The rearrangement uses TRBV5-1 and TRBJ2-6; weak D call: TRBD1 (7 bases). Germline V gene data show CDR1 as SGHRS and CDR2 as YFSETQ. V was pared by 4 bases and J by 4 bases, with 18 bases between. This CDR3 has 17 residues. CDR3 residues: CASSPPGDSGGANVLTF. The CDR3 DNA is TGCGCCAGCAGCCCCCCGGGGGACAGCGGAGGGGCCAACGTCCTGACTTTC. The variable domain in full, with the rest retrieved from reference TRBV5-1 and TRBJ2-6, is KAGVTQTPRYLIKTRGQQVTLSCSPISGHRSVSWYQQTPGQGLQFLFEYFSETQRNKGNFPGRFSGRQFSNSRSEMNVSTLELGDSALYLCASSPPGDSGGANVLTFGAGSRLTVL.